This T cell receptor (beta chain) appears in the sequencing data of a study of control samples from healthy donors and cancer patients. CDR3 length: 13 residues. V was trimmed by 6 bases and J by 7 bases, leaving 12 bases between them. Looked up from germline, CDR1 is MNHEY and CDR2 is SVGAGI. Measured with immunoSEQ multiplex PCR; TCRdb has only the in-frame clones, and not every one. The profile shows more than 25,000 clones, approximately 85% of them singletons. The receptor's source is a woman in her sixties or seventies with head and neck cancer. The rearrangement links TRBV6-5 to TRBJ1-4; D remains unclear. Sequenced input: PBMCs. This chain's CDR3 is CASRGGRGEKLFF. The CDR3 DNA reads as TGTGCCAGCAGGGGAGGGCGGGGTGAAAAACTGTTTTTT.